This T cell receptor (beta chain) was sequenced for a study of CD8 T cells in ankylosing spondylitis. General observations from the study: Fewer than ten highly homologous variants made up a TCR beta motif, and this motif appeared characteristic of ankylosing spondylitis blood.

This clonotype showed up just a few times. Its antigen is still unknown. V shed 3 bases, J shed 4 bases, and the junction held 14 bases outside the gene matches. This CDR3 contains 18 residues. Looked up from germline, CDR1 is SGHAT and CDR2 is FQDESV (reference sequence). TCRdb used MiXCR to reprocess the 5' RACE reads, holding one entry per CDR3 protein. The sample yields some 400,000 distinct CDR3 sequences, under 25% seen once. This TCR was recovered from a male donor with ankylosing spondylitis. Sequencing used blood, either unsorted or a sorted T cell fraction (not recorded which). V is TRBV11-1 and J is TRBJ2-3, with 9 bases aligning to TRBD2. The CDR3 here is CASSFPPRLAGRADTQYF. In DNA form, the CDR3 reads TGTGCCAGCAGCTTTCCCCCCCGGCTAGCGGGAAGGGCAGATACGCAGTATTTT.